This passage covers 3 T cell receptor beta chains from one sample sequenced in a study of cytomegalovirus exposure and HLA in healthy donors. It was with 60 Vbeta and 13 Jbeta primers that the PCR ran. The assay was immunoSEQ multiplex PCR, and TCRdb's table has in-frame clones only and misses some. In the table there are approximately 140,000 clones, roughly 87% of which are singletons. Sequencing input: PBMCs. Source of these receptors: a woman aged 40 to 55 in good health and CMV-seronegative.

The CDR3 spells CASSHFAGATTDTQYF. CDR3 nucleotide sequence: TGTGCCAGCAGCCACTTCGCGGGGGCGACCACAGATACGCAGTATTTT. This chain links TRBV7-8 with TRBJ2-3; tentatively, D is TRBD2 (7 bases). CDR1 and CDR2 (germline): SGHVS, FQNEAQ. The CDR3 consists of 16 residues. V lost 5 bases, J lost 2 bases, and 17 bases lay in between. The complete variable domain, with remaining parts taken from reference TRBV7-8 and TRBJ2-3, reads GAGVSQSPRYKVAKRGQDVALRCDPISGHVSLFWYQQALGQGPEFLTYFQNEAQLDKSGLPSDRFFAERPEGSVSTLKIQRTQQEDSAVYLCASSHFAGATTDTQYFGPGTRLTVL.

V gene TRBV7-2 combines with J gene TRBJ2-3, with 7 nucleotides matching TRBD1. The CDR3 contains 14 residues. The V gene end was trimmed by 4 bases and the J gene end by 5 bases; junction bases not matched to a gene: 6. Germline lookup yields CDR1 SGHTA and CDR2 FQGNSA. The CDR3 is CASSSTGVRDTQYF. CDR3 DNA: TGTGCCAGCAGCTCTACAGGGGTAAGAGATACGCAGTATTTT.

The chain combines TRBV2 with TRBJ2-6; weak D call: TRBD1 (6 bases). The CDR3 is made up of 15 amino acids. The germline CDR1 and CDR2 sequences are SNHLY and FYNNEI. V lost 10 bases and J 7 bases, leaving 20 bases between the germline ends. The CDR3 DNA reads TGTGCCACTCCCGGGATACCGACAGGAGCCAACGTCCTGACTTTC. Its translation is CATPGIPTGANVLTF. Filled out from reference TRBV2 and TRBJ2-6, the complete variable domain reads EPEVTQTPSHQVTQMGQEVILRCVPISNHLYFYWYRQILGQKVEFLVSFYNNEISEKSEIFDDQFSVERPDGSNFTLKIRSTKLEDSAMYFCATPGIPTGANVLTFGAGSRLTVL.